This T cell receptor (beta chain) emerged from a study of beta chain features in type 1 diabetes. Expressed TCRB transcripts were sequenced because the entire RNA isolate underwent reverse transcription. Method: immunoSEQ multiplex PCR; TCRdb's copy keeps in-frame clones and lacks some. Here the sample spans about 60,000 clones, roughly three fifths being singletons. Germline CDR1 reads LNHDA; CDR2 reads SQIVND (reference sequence). This CDR3 contains 17 residues. The V gene end was trimmed by 3 bases and the J gene end by 2 bases; junction bases not matched to a gene: 8. General observations from the study: Healthy donors had naive, central memory and Treg TCRB repertoires that appeared less similar than those seen among patients. Fewer insertions but more deletions were seen at VDJ junctions in type 1 diabetes patients.

Notes on this clone: Its antigen is as yet unknown.

Material: Tregs from blood. The TCR was taken from a woman aged 18 to 35 in good health. V and J are TRBV19 and TRBJ2-1; 9 bases match TRBD2. CDR3: CASSIRPAGGPYNEQFF. Here the CDR3 DNA reads TGTGCCAGTAGTATCCGGCCAGCGGGGGGACCCTACAATGAGCAGTTCTTC.